This entry lists 16 T cell receptor beta chains sequenced from one sample in a study of blood T cell repertoires in COVID-19. Using immunoSEQ multiplex PCR, the repertoire was profiled, and TCRdb retains in-frame clones only, with some absent. Seen here are 200,000 to 300,000 clones, approximately 81% observed once, and the top ten hold around 4%. The specimen was peripheral blood. The receptors derive from a man in his sixties with acute or convalescent COVID-19.

The V gene is TRBV5-1, the J gene TRBJ2-4; D remains unclear. This CDR3 spans 13 amino acids. Germline V CDR1 and CDR2: SGHRS, YFSETQ. V was pared by 2 bases and J by 5 bases, with 8 bases between. CDR3 sequence reads: CASSFGLENIQYF. The CDR3 nucleotides read TGCGCCAGCAGCTTCGGTCTAGAAAACATTCAGTACTTC.

The J gene is TRBJ1-2, the V gene TRBV9; 8 bases agree with TRBD1. From germline, CDR1 is SGDLS and CDR2 YYNGEE. This CDR3 is 15 amino acids long. V lost 3 bases to trimming and J lost 11 bases; unmatched junction nucleotides: 15. The CDR3 nucleotides are TGTGCCAGCAGCGAAGTGACGACCGGGACAGGCGATTACACCTTC. It yields the protein CASSEVTTGTGDYTF.

V usage is TRBV5-1 and J usage is TRBJ1-1, with 8 bases matching TRBD1. Looked up from germline, CDR1 is SGHRS and CDR2 is YFSETQ. V lost 3 bases, J lost 5 bases, and 12 bases stayed unmatched. The CDR3 sequence is 16 residues long. CDR3 nucleotides: TGCGCCAGCAGCTCCAAGTCTGACAGGGGATTAACTGAAGCTTTCTTT. Translated, it gives CASSSKSDRGLTEAFF.

The chain uses TRBV6-5 and TRBJ2-2; 12 bases agree with TRBD1. This CDR3 contains 16 residues. Germline V lookup: CDR1 MNHEY, CDR2 SVGAGI. J was trimmed by 4 bases and V by 4 bases; bases with no gene match: 4. DNA of the CDR3: TGTGCCAGCAGTTGGGGACAGGGGGCGCCCACCGGGGAGCTGTTTTTT. It specifies CASSWGQGAPTGELFF.

V is TRBV10-3 and J is TRBJ1-2; a possible D gene is TRBD1 (6 bases). Per germline, CDR1 ENHRY and CDR2 SYGVKD. Trimming shortened V by 6 bases and J by 8 bases, and 22 bases separated the two germline ends. This CDR3 has 15 amino acids. The CDR3 region is CAISERGGHGLGYTF. CDR3 sequence (DNA): TGTGCCATCAGCGAAAGAGGGGGACACGGCCTAGGCTACACCTTC.

This chain uses TRBV7-2 with TRBJ2-7, with a possible D match to TRBD1 (6 bases). Germline values: CDR1 SGHTA, CDR2 FQGNSA. The CDR3 length is 15 residues. Trimming pared 5 bases from V and 2 bases from J, leaving 16 bases between. DNA of the CDR3: TGTGCCAGCAGCCCTCAACAGGGTTTGCCCTACGAGCAGTACTTC. Translation: CASSPQQGLPYEQYF. The whole variable domain, remainder taken from reference TRBV7-2 and TRBJ2-7, is GAGVSQSPSNKVTEKGKDVELRCDPISGHTALYWYRQSLGQGLEFLIYFQGNSAPDKSGLPSDRFSAERTGGSVSTLTIQRTQQEDSAVYLCASSPQQGLPYEQYFGPGTRLTVT.

The V gene is TRBV7-9, the J gene TRBJ2-2; 10 bases match TRBD1. Trimming at V came to 2 bases and at J to 4 bases, leaving 7 bases not matched to a gene. The CDR3 totals 17 residues. The germline CDR1 and CDR2 sequences are SEHNR and FQNEAQ (reference sequence). CDR3 region: CASSLYVGTGVTGELFF. CDR3 bases: TGTGCCAGCAGCTTATACGTTGGGACAGGGGTCACCGGGGAGCTGTTTTTT. The full variable domain, its missing parts supplied by reference TRBV7-9 and TRBJ2-2, is DTGVSQNPRHKITKRGQNVTFRCDPISEHNRLYWYRQTLGQGPEFLTYFQNEAQLEKSRLLSDRFSAERPKGSFSTLEIQRTEQGDSAMYLCASSLYVGTGVTGELFFGEGSRLTVL.

This clone turned up a few times. The CDR3 nucleotides read TGTGCCAGCAGCTTACTTTCGGCGGGAACCCTCCCGGGGACAGATACGCAGTATTTT. Its protein is CASSLLSAGTLPGTDTQYF. The chain links TRBV7-8 to TRBJ2-3; D might be TRBD2 (6 bases). Per the germline V gene, CDR1 is SGHVS and CDR2 is FQNEAQ. This CDR3 comprises 19 residues. Deletions cut 2 bases from V and 3 bases from J, with 24 bases between.

The chain couples TRBV19 to TRBJ2-6; D perhaps matches TRBD1 (6 bases). With 9 bases removed from V and 4 bases from J, the gap between germline ends came to 13 bases. There are 14 residues in the CDR3. Germline V gives CDR1 LNHDA, CDR2 SQIVND (reference sequence). CDR3 in amino acids: CASQGLAGANVLTF. The CDR3 nucleotides are TGTGCCAGCCAGGGGTTGGCCGGGGCCAACGTCCTGACTTTC.

The gene calls are TRBV20-1 and TRBJ2-5; 9 positions agree with TRBD2. The junction had 10 bases not matched to a gene; V was cut back by 3 bases and J by 5 bases. CDR3 length: 15 residues. The germline CDR1 and CDR2 sequences are DFQATT and SNEGSKA (reference sequence). CDR3 nucleotides: TGCAGTGCTAGTAGGCTAGCGGGGTTTATGGAGACCCAGTACTTC. Amino acid sequence: CSASRLAGFMETQYF.

The rearrangement uses TRBV14 and TRBJ2-7; possible D gene TRBD1, 6 bases. The CDR3 consists of 15 residues. Germline V gene sequence: CDR1 SGHDN, CDR2 FVKESK. V lost 5 bases, J lost 0 bases, and 14 bases lay in between. CDR3 in DNA: TGTGCCAGCAGCTCAGGCAGGGGCCGCTCCTACGAGCAGTACTTC. Translated: CASSSGRGRSYEQYF.

The V call is TRBV7-9, the J call TRBJ2-7; 7 positions match TRBD2. The CDR3 is made up of 14 amino acids. Germline assignment: CDR1 SEHNR and CDR2 FQNEAQ (reference sequence). Losses at the gene ends were 2 bases for V and 7 bases for J; bases not matched to a gene: 8. CDR3 DNA: TGTGCCAGCAGCTTATCCGCGGGAGTAAGGGAGCAGTACTTC. Protein product: CASSLSAGVREQYF.

CDR3 residues: CASSFTRWNTEAFF. CDR3 DNA: TGTGCCAGCAGCTTCACGAGATGGAACACTGAAGCTTTCTTT. The chain carries TRBV7-2 and TRBJ1-1; no clear D. The CDR3 has 14 residues. Germline CDR1 reads SGHTA; CDR2 reads FQGNSA. The V end lost 3 bases, the J end lost 1 base, and 9 bases lay between the germline ends.

This clone was observed a handful of times. The V gene is TRBV7-2, the J gene TRBJ1-6; D remains ambiguous. CDR1 and CDR2 (germline): SGHTA, FQGNSA. Between the trimmed V and J ends, which lost 3 bases and 3 bases, there was a span of 9 bases. This CDR3 has 15 residues. The CDR3 bases are TGTGCCAGCAGCTTTGACGGAGACTATAATTCACCCCTCCACTTT. Residues: CASSFDGDYNSPLHF.

This chain connects TRBV13 to TRBJ2-3; 9 bases line up with TRBD1. The CDR3 is made up of 16 amino acids. J gave up 4 bases and V 2 bases, and 7 bases lay outside the gene matches. Germline CDR1 PRHDT, CDR2 FYEKMQ (reference sequence). CDR3 residues: CASSLWGTGRPDTQYF. The CDR3 nucleotides are TGTGCCAGCAGCTTATGGGGGACAGGGAGGCCAGATACGCAGTATTTT.

The chain links TRBV19 to TRBJ2-2; a weak D match, TRBD1 (6 bases). V lost 3 bases to trimming and J lost 0 bases, with 14 bases between them. CDR1 is LNHDA, CDR2 SQIVND, per germline (reference sequence). This CDR3 region has 17 residues. This chain's CDR3 is CASSIFGQMTNTGELFF. The CDR3 region has the DNA TGTGCCAGTAGTATTTTTGGACAGATGACGAACACCGGGGAGCTGTTTTTT.